A single sample is the source of the 21 T cell receptor beta chains below, sequenced in a study of cytomegalovirus exposure and HLA in healthy donors (dated by TCRdb to the late 2010s). Library generation was performed with the immunoSEQ multiplex PCR assay. For the multiplex PCR, a mixture combining 60 forward primers for TCR Vbeta segments and 13 reverse primers for TCR Jbeta segments was used. TCRdb obtained this table from immuneACCESS and retained in-frame rearrangements with V and J assigned. These tables miss some clones; where compared with another copy, unresolved V genes account for less than half of the shortfall, and the remainder is unexplained. The sample data list some 180,000 clones, and over 75% of these were observed just once. The ten largest clones add up to around 1.9% of the sample. The material sequenced was PBMCs. These receptors were taken from a woman aged 25 to 39 in good health and CMV-seronegative.

The rearrangement joins TRBV5-4 to TRBJ2-7; a weak D match, TRBD1 (6 bases). CDR3 size: 16 residues. Germline V gives CDR1 SGHNT, CDR2 YYREEE (reference sequence). Trimming removed 0 bases at V and 8 bases at J, with 21 bases between. The CDR3 sequence: CASSLEPTSLTGQQYF. CDR3 nucleotide sequence: TGTGCCAGCAGCTTGGAGCCCACCTCCTTGACAGGCCAGCAGTACTTC.

V gene TRBV2 combines with J gene TRBJ1-2; TRBD1 aligns across 7 bases. The CDR3 runs to 13 residues. Germline CDR1 SNHLY, CDR2 FYNNEI. V trimming: 2 bases; J trimming: 8 bases; junction bases outside the gene matches: 5. The CDR3: CASSERQGGGYTF. The CDR3 nucleotides are TGTGCCAGCAGTGAAAGACAGGGAGGAGGCTACACCTTC.

This clone was detected once. V is TRBV4-3 and J is TRBJ2-3; 15 bases align to TRBD2. Germline loops: CDR1 LGHNA, CDR2 YSLEER. The junction had 1 base not matched to a gene; V was cut back by 0 bases and J by 0 bases. This CDR3 has 18 amino acids. CDR3 in amino acids: CASSQDGTSGGSTDTQYF. CDR3 DNA: TGCGCCAGCAGCCAAGATGGGACTAGCGGGGGGAGCACAGATACGCAGTATTTT.

The J gene is TRBJ2-2, the V gene TRBV2; TRBD1 agrees at 7 bases. The CDR3 runs 15 residues. Germline lookup yields CDR1 SNHLY and CDR2 FYNNEI. Trimming cost V 6 bases and J 0 bases; bases outside gene matches: 4. The DNA of the CDR3 is TGTGCCAGCAGCTGGGACAGAACGAACACCGGGGAGCTGTTTTTT. Translated, it gives CASSWDRTNTGELFF.

The V call is TRBV7-3, the J call TRBJ2-3; 7 bases are a match to TRBD1. Looked up from germline, CDR1 is SGHTA and CDR2 is FQGTGA. CDR3 length: 16 amino acids. J was trimmed by 0 bases and V by 5 bases; bases with no gene match: 8. CDR3 protein: CASSETGTASTDTQYF. DNA for the CDR3: TGTGCCAGCAGCGAGACCGGGACAGCAAGCACAGATACGCAGTATTTT.

The chain carries TRBV25-1 and TRBJ2-3; possibly TRBD1 for D (6 bases). The ends were cut back, 5 bases at V and 6 bases at J, with 15 bases in the middle. CDR1 and CDR2 from the germline V gene are MGHDK and SYGVNS. The CDR3 totals 14 residues. For the CDR3, the DNA is TGTGCCAGCAGTCAGCGACAGGACGGGGATACGCAGTATTTT. Amino acid sequence: CASSQRQDGDTQYF.

This chain connects TRBV7-2 to TRBJ2-7; 11 positions agree with TRBD1. The CDR3 totals 19 residues. The germline V gene encodes CDR1 SGHTA and CDR2 FQGNSA. Germline trimming cut 1 base from V and 1 base from J; bases unmatched to any gene: 12. The CDR3 is CASSLEVGDRGFRSYEQYF. The CDR3 DNA reads TGTGCCAGCAGCTTAGAGGTGGGGGACAGGGGGTTTAGATCCTACGAGCAGTACTTC.

This chain joins TRBV4-2 and TRBJ2-5; the match to TRBD2 covers 12 bases. V shed 3 bases, J shed 5 bases, and the junction held 13 bases outside the gene matches. The CDR3 runs 18 residues. Germline V lookup: CDR1 LGHNA, CDR2 YNFKEQ. CDR3 in amino acids: CASSQGPASGGVLETQYF. As DNA, the CDR3 is TGTGCCAGCAGCCAGGGACCTGCTAGCGGGGGGGTTTTGGAGACCCAGTACTTC.

This clone has just one count. The V and J genes are TRBV7-6 and TRBJ1-1; tentatively, D is TRBD1 (5 bases). V was trimmed by 2 bases and J by 1 base, leaving 17 bases between them. In germline, CDR1 is SGHVS, CDR2 FNYEAQ. The CDR3 spans 17 residues. CDR3 bases: TGTGCCAGCAGCTTAATCCGGATGGGGGGGAAGAACACTGAAGCTTTCTTT. Encoded protein: CASSLIRMGGKNTEAFF.

The chain uses TRBV10-1 and TRBJ2-7; 8 nucleotides match TRBD1. The CDR3 is 15 residues long. Trimming took 1 base from V and 2 from J; bases not matched to a gene: 4. CDR1 and CDR2 from the germline V gene are WNHNN and SYGVQD (reference sequence). CDR3: CASSEWTGSTYEQYF. The CDR3 bases are TGCGCCAGCAGTGAGTGGACAGGGTCGACCTACGAGCAGTACTTC.

V is TRBV5-1 and J is TRBJ2-7; TRBD1 is a possible D gene (5 bases). CDR1 SGHRS and CDR2 YFSETQ come from the germline V gene. The CDR3 sequence is 14 residues long. The germline V and J ends were trimmed by 4 bases and 0 bases, with 11 bases remaining between them. The CDR3 here is CASSPDMFSYEQYF. The CDR3 DNA reads as TGCGCCAGCAGCCCGGACATGTTCTCCTACGAGCAGTACTTC.

The V and J genes are TRBV15 and TRBJ2-5; 9 bases are shared with TRBD1. The CDR3 contains 15 residues. Losses at the gene ends were 0 bases for V and 5 bases for J; bases not matched to a gene: 4. Germline V gene data show CDR1 as LNHNV and CDR2 as YYDKDF (reference sequence). Here the CDR3 reads CATSRDKDRGETQYF. CDR3 coding DNA: TGTGCCACCAGCAGAGATAAGGACAGGGGTGAGACCCAGTACTTC.

This chain connects TRBV21-1 to TRBJ2-2; whether TRBD2, the table's D call, matches the DNA was not checked. TRBV21-1 is marked as a pseudogene. The CDR3 length is 22 residues. CDR3 residues: CASSKGGVPNDSYLTNTGELFF. The CDR3 DNA follows: TGTGCCAGCAGCAAGGGGGGGGTACCGAACGATTCGTACCTCACGAACACCGGGGAGCTGTTTTTT.

A word on this clone: The junction does not match germline at one end; this may be a read error. CDR3 residues: CASSPQSGQGFNF. In DNA form, the CDR3 reads TGTGCCAGCTCACCGCAATCTGGACAGGGGTTTAACTTT. The gene calls are TRBV18 and TRBJ1-6, with 9 bases matching TRBD1. Germline CDR1 KGHSH, CDR2 LQKENI. The CDR3 runs 13 residues.

J is TRBJ2-4 and V is TRBV18, with TRBD1 matching 8 bases. V shed 5 bases and J 0 bases; nucleotides not matched to a gene: 6. CDR3 size: 16 residues. In germline, CDR1 is KGHSH, CDR2 LQKENI. The CDR3 DNA reads as TGTGCCAGCTCAGCGGACAGGGTCAAAGCCAAAAACATTCAGTACTTC. Translation: CASSADRVKAKNIQYF. Full variable domain (rest looked up from reference TRBV18 and TRBJ2-4): NAGVMQNPRHLVRRRGQEARLRCSPMKGHSHVYWYRQLPEEGLKFMVYLQKENIIDESGMPKERFSAEFPKEGPSILRIQQVVRGDSAAYFCASSADRVKAKNIQYFGAGTRLSVL.

This chain connects TRBV18 to TRBJ2-3; 9 bases agree with TRBD2. Germline V gene sequence: CDR1 KGHSH, CDR2 LQKENI. Trimming cost V 1 base and J 3 bases; bases outside gene matches: 14. This CDR3 region has 19 residues. The CDR3 reads CASSPRALLGLAGTDTQYF. CDR3 bases: TGTGCCAGCTCACCACGCGCGCTCTTGGGGCTAGCGGGGACAGATACGCAGTATTTT.

The chain has TRBV6-6 and TRBJ2-3; maybe TRBD1 (5 bases). CDR1 and CDR2 (germline): MNHNY, SVGAGI (reference sequence). V was shortened by 6 bases and J by 0 bases, with 10 bases between the two germline ends. CDR3 length equals 14 residues. The CDR3 DNA sequence: TGTGCCAGCAGGGGGCGGCGTAGCACAGATACGCAGTATTTT. Its translation: CASRGRRSTDTQYF.

The chain employs TRBV5-1 and TRBJ1-3; D not resolved. V lost 3 bases and J lost 0, with 10 bases in between. The CDR3 length is 15 residues. Per the germline V gene, CDR1 is SGHRS and CDR2 is YFSETQ. CDR3 nucleotides: TGCGCCAGCAGCTCCCGACGGGACTCTGGAAACACCATATATTTT. Its protein product is CASSSRRDSGNTIYF. The variable domain in full, completed from reference TRBV5-1 and TRBJ1-3, reads KAGVTQTPRYLIKTRGQQVTLSCSPISGHRSVSWYQQTPGQGLQFLFEYFSETQRNKGNFPGRFSGRQFSNSRSEMNVSTLELGDSALYLCASSSRRDSGNTIYFGEGSWLTVV.

V and J are TRBV5-8 and TRBJ2-3; 11 bases agree with TRBD2. This CDR3 has 14 amino acids. Trimming at V came to 4 bases and at J to 5 bases, leaving 3 bases not matched to a gene. Germline V gene lookup returns CDR1 SGHTS and CDR2 YDEGEE. The CDR3 is CASSRLAGGDTQYF. The CDR3 DNA reads TGTGCCAGCAGCCGCCTAGCGGGGGGAGATACGCAGTATTTT.

This chain joins TRBV25-1 and TRBJ2-5; D is unresolved. V was clipped by 7 bases and J by 5 bases, with 23 bases between them. The CDR3 length is 16 residues. Germline V gene sequence: CDR1 MGHDK, CDR2 SYGVNS. The CDR3 bases are TGTGCCAGCAACTCCCCTTCCGCGTCTTCTACCGAGACCCAGTACTTC. Protein product: CASNSPSASSTETQYF.

The chain couples TRBV5-1 to TRBJ2-7; 12 nucleotides line up with TRBD2. The J segment lost 5 bases and the V segment lost 0 bases, leaving 3 bases of the junction unmatched. The CDR3 consists of 15 residues. Germline V gene data show CDR1 as SGHRS and CDR2 as YFSETQ. CDR3 in amino acids: CASSLGLAGGNEQYF. For the CDR3, the DNA is TGCGCCAGCAGCTTGGGGCTAGCGGGGGGGAACGAGCAGTACTTC.